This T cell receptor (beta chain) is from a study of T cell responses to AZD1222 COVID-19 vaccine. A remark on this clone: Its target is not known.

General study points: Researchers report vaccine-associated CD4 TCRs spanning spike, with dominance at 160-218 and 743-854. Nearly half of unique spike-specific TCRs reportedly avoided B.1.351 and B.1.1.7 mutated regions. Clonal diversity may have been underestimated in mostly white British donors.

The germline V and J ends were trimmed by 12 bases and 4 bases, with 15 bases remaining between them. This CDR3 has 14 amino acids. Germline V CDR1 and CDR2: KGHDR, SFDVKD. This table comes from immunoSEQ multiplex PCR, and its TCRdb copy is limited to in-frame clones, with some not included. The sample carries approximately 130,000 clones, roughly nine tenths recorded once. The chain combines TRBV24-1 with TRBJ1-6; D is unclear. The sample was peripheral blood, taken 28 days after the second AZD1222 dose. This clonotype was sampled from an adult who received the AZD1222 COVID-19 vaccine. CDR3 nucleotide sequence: TGTGCCCCAAACGCGCACAGTTATAATTCACCCCTCCACTTT. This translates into CAPNAHSYNSPLHF.